The next 10 T cell receptor beta chains were all read from a single sample in a study of blood T cell repertoires in COVID-19. Generated by immunoSEQ multiplex PCR, the TCRdb table keeps only in-frame clones and is missing some. Among about 300,000 clones listed, roughly 90% were seen once. What was sequenced was peripheral blood. The origin of the receptors is a young man who had recovered from COVID-19.

The chain combines TRBV4-1 with TRBJ2-3; D may be TRBD1 (6 bases). V shed 3 bases and J shed 1 base, with 14 bases lying between them. The CDR3 has 16 amino acids. Germline V gene lookup returns CDR1 MGHRA and CDR2 YSYEKL. CDR3 region: CASSQRNREGTDTQYF. DNA of the CDR3: TGCGCCAGCAGCCAGAGGAACAGGGAAGGCACAGATACGCAGTATTTT.

The chain uses TRBV2 and TRBJ2-2; D is uncertain. Germline CDR1 reads SNHLY; CDR2 reads FYNNEI. The V and J ends lost 4 bases and 1 base respectively, with 4 bases between them. The length of the CDR3 is 13 residues. CDR3 nucleotide sequence: TGTGCCAGCAGTGGACAGAACACCGGGGAGCTGTTTTTT. Translated, it gives CASSGQNTGELFF.

This sequence joins TRBV6-5 and TRBJ1-1; D remains unclear. This CDR3 has 15 amino acids. Trimming removed 6 bases from V and 4 bases from J, with 18 bases in between. Germline V gene sequence: CDR1 MNHEY, CDR2 SVGAGI. In DNA form, the CDR3 reads TGTGCCAGCAGGACCATGGCGGGGTCGGGCACTGAAGCTTTCTTT. Translated, it gives CASRTMAGSGTEAFF.

This chain links TRBV21-1 with TRBJ1-5. TRBV21-1 is a pseudogene segment. The CDR3 has 14 amino acids. The CDR3 sequence: CASSKGGNNQPQHF. The DNA for the CDR3 is TGTGCCAGCAGCAAAGGCGGGAACAATCAGCCCCAGCATTTT.

Here the CDR3 reads CASSLVLTDTQYF. In DNA, the CDR3 is TGCGCCAGCAGCTTGGTATTGACAGATACGCAGTATTTT. The chain couples TRBV5-1 to TRBJ2-3; D remains ambiguous. Germline loops: CDR1 SGHRS, CDR2 YFSETQ. V was shortened by 0 bases and J by 3 bases, with 5 bases between the two germline ends. The CDR3 totals 13 residues.

DNA for the CDR3: TGTGCCAGCAGCTTAGCTCTCGCCAGGGGGTCGGGGAATGAGCAGTTCTTC. The encoded protein is CASSLALARGSGNEQFF. V usage is TRBV7-8 and J usage is TRBJ2-1; 7 bases agree with TRBD1. V was pared by 0 bases and J by 7 bases, with 12 bases of the junction left unmatched. CDR1 and CDR2 from the germline V gene are SGHVS and FQNEAQ. The CDR3 totals 17 residues.

This chain connects TRBV3-1 (or the pseudogene TRBV3-2) to TRBJ2-5; TRBD1 agrees at 7 bases. V was pared by 5 bases and J by 1 base, with 1 base of the junction left unmatched. From germline, CDR1 is LGHDT and CDR2 YNNKEL (reference sequence). CDR3 length equals 13 residues. CDR3 amino acids: CASSWTGQETQYF. In nucleotides, the CDR3 is TGTGCCAGCAGCTGGACAGGCCAAGAGACCCAGTACTTC.

V usage is TRBV6-5 and J usage is TRBJ2-1, with 12 nucleotides matching TRBD1. Trimming took 4 bases from V and 6 from J; bases not matched to a gene: 4. There are 15 residues in the CDR3. The germline CDR1 and CDR2 sequences are MNHEY and SVGAGI. This CDR3 is CASSSGTGGVNEQFF. In DNA form, the CDR3 reads TGTGCCAGCAGTTCCGGGACAGGGGGCGTCAATGAGCAGTTCTTC.

The chain has TRBV14 and TRBJ1-1, with a weak D call TRBD1 (6 bases). Looked up from germline, CDR1 is SGHDN and CDR2 is FVKESK. CDR3 length: 15 amino acids. V was clipped by 8 bases and J by 1 base, with 17 bases between them. CDR3 residues: CASPERGGSNTEAFF. In DNA form, the CDR3 reads TGTGCCAGCCCAGAACGGGGGGGCTCGAACACTGAAGCTTTCTTT.

This clone was observed once. The chain joins TRBV4-1 to TRBJ1-2; D uncertain. Germline CDR1 and CDR2: MGHRA and YSYEKL. V shed 0 bases and J shed 0 bases, with 8 bases lying between them. This CDR3 is built from 15 residues. The CDR3 coding sequence is TGCGCCAGCAGCCAAGACCCACAGTCTAACTATGGCTACACCTTC. This translates into CASSQDPQSNYGYTF.